This T cell receptor (beta chain) was sequenced for a study of T-cell reconstitution after alpha-beta-depleted transplantation in children (dated by TCRdb to between 2015 and 2016). About the full investigation: T-cell immune reconstitution after TCRalphabeta/CD19-depleted allogeneic hematopoietic cell transplantation in children was quantitatively tracked in the study by means of TCR repertoire profiling.

Library preparation was by PCR. Sequenced using an Illumina HiSeq 2500. Molecular barcoding was employed in the preparation of TCR libraries, with unique molecular identifiers being used to normalize TCRbeta repertoire quantification. The public reads were reprocessed in TCRdb via fastp at Q25 and MiXCR, keeping in-frame beta chains. Rows are combined by CDR3 protein, so each entry shows the most common genes and DNA. This sample gives 200,000 to 300,000 distinct CDR3 sequences in total; 12% of them show up just once. The top ten clonotypes cover roughly 2.6% of the sample. Its CDR3 holds 19 amino acids, cysteine through phenylalanine. Just CDR3 DNA is preserved here, 57 bases in frame from base 1. Reading the germline V gene gives CDR1 SGDLS and CDR2 YYNGEE. V is pared back by 0 bases and J by 9 bases, with 25 bases lying between the germline termini. Only a few counts were recorded for this clonotype. No antigen is known for it. Qualities for individual bases were not recorded, and no much larger clone is one base off.

The sample was PBMCs from the stem cell graft donor, taken from the stem cell graft. The receptor's source is a human donor who donated a stem cell graft to a child with acute lymphoblastic leukemia. The V and J genes are TRBV9 and TRBJ2-6; tentative D gene TRBD2, with 6 bases matching. Read as DNA, the sequence is TGTGCCAGCAGCGTAGAATGGAGGGGTCCCCTAATGAAGGACAACGTCCTGACTTTC. The encoded protein is CASSVEWRGPLMKDNVLTF.